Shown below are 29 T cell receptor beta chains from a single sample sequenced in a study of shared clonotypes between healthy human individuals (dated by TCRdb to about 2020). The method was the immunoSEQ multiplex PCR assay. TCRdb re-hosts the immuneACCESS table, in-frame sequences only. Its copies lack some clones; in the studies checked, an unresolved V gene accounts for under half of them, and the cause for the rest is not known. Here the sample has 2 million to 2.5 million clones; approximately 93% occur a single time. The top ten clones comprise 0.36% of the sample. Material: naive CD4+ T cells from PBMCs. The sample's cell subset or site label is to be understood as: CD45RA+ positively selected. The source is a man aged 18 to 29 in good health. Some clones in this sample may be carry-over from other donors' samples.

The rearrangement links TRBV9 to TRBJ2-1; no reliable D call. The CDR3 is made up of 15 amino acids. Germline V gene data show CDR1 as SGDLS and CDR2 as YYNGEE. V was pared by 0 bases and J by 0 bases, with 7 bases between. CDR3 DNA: TGTGCCAGCAGCGTAGCTTGGAGCTCCTACAATGAGCAGTTCTTC. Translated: CASSVAWSSYNEQFF.

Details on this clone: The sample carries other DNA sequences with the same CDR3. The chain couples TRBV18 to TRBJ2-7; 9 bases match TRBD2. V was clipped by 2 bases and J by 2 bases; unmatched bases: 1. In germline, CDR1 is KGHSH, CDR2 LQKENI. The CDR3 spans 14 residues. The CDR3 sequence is CASSPAGGPYEQYF. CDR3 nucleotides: TGTGCCAGCTCACCAGCGGGAGGGCCCTACGAGCAGTACTTC.

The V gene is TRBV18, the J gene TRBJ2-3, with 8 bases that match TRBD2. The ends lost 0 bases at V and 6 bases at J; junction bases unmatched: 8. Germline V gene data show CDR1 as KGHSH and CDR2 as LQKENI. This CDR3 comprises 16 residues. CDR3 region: CASSPPGLGFLDTQYF. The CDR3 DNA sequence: TGTGCCAGCTCACCACCGGGACTAGGCTTCCTGGATACGCAGTATTTT.

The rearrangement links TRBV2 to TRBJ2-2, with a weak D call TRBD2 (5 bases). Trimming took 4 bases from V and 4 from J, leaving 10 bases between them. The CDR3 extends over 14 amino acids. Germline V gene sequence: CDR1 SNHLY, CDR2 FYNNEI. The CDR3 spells CASSATGSTGELFF. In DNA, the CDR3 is TGTGCCAGCAGTGCCACGGGAAGCACCGGGGAGCTGTTTTTT.

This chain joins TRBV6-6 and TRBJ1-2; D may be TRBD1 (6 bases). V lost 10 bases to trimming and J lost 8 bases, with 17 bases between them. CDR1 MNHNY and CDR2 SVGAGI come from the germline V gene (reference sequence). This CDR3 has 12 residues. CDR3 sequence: CATTGTSRGYTF. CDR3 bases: TGTGCCACCACCGGGACATCTAGGGGCTACACCTTC.

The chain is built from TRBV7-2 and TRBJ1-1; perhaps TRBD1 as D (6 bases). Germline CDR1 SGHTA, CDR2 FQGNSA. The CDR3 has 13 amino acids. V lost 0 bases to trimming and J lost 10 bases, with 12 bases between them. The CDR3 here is CASSLAFTRGAFF. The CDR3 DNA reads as TGTGCCAGCAGCTTAGCCTTTACCAGGGGAGCTTTCTTT.

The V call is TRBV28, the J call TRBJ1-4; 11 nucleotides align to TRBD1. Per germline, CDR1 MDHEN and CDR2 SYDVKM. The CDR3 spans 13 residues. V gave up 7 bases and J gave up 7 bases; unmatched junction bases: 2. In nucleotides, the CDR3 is TGTGCCAGCATGGACAGGGGGCCTGAAAAACTGTTTTTT. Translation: CASMDRGPEKLFF. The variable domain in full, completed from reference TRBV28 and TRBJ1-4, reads DVKVTQSSRYLVKRTGEKVFLECVQDMDHENMFWYRQDPGLGLRLIYFSYDVKMKEKGDIPEGYSVSREKKERFSLILESASTNQTSMYLCASMDRGPEKLFFGSGTQLSVL.

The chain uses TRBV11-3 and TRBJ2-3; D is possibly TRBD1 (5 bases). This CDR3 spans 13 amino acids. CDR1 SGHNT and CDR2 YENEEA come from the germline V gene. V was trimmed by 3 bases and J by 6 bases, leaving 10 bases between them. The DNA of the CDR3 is TGTGCCAGCAGCTTTGGGGCGAAGGATACGCAGTATTTT. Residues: CASSFGAKDTQYF.

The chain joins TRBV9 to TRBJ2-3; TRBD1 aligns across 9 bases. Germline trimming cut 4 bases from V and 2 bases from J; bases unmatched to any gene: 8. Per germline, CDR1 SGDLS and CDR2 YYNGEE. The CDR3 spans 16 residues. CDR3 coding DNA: TGTGCCAGCAGCCCGTCAGACAGGGGGTTCACAGATACGCAGTATTTT. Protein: CASSPSDRGFTDTQYF.

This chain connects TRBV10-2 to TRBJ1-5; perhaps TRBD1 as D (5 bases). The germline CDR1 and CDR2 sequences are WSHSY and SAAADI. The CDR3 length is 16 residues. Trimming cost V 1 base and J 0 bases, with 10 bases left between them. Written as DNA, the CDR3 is TGCGCCAGCAGTGAGTTATCCGGGGGTAGCAATCAGCCCCAGCATTTT. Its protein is CASSELSGGSNQPQHF.

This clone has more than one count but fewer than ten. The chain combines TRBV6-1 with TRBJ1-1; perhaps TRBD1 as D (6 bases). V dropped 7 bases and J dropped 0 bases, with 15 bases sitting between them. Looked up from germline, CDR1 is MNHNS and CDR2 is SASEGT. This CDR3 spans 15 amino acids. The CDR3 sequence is CASMNGQTMNTEAFF. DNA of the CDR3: TGTGCCAGCATGAACGGACAGACCATGAACACTGAAGCTTTCTTT.

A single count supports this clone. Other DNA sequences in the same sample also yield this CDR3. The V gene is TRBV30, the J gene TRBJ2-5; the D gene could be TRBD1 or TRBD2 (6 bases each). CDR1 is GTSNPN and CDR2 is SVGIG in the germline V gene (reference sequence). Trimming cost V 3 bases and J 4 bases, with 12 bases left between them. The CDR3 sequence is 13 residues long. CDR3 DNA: TGTGCCTGGAGCCTAAGGGGGGCAGAGACCCAGTACTTC. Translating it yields CAWSLRGAETQYF.

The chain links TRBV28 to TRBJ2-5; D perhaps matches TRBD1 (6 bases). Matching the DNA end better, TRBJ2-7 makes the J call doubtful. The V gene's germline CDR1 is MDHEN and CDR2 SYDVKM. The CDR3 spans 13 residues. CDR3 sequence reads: CASTVDSLYEQYF. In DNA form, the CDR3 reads TGTGCCAGCACCGTGGACAGTCTGTACGAGCAGTACTTC.

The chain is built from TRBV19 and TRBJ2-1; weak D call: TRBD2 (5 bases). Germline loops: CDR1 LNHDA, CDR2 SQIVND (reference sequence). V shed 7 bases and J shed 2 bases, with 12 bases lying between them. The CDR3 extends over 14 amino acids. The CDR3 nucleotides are TGTGCCAGTAAGAGAACTAGGGCCTACAATGAGCAGTTCTTC. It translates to CASKRTRAYNEQFF. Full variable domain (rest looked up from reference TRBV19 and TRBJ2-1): DGGITQSPKYLFRKEGQNVTLSCEQNLNHDAMYWYRQDPGQGLRLIYYSQIVNDFQKGDIAEGYSVSREKKESFPLTVTSAQKNPTAFYLCASKRTRAYNEQFFGPGTRLTVL.

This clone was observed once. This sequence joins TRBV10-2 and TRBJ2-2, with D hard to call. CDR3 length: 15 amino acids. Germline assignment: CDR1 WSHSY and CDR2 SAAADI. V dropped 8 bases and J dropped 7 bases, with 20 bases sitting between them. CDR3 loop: CASLIGGPPSGELFF. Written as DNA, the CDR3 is TGCGCCAGCTTGATTGGTGGCCCACCGAGCGGGGAGCTGTTTTTT.

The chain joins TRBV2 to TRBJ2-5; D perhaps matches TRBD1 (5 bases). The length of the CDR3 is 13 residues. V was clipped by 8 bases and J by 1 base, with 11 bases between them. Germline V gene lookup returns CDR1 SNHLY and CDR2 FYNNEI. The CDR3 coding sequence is TGTGCCAGCCTTAGGGGCCTCCAAGAGACCCAGTACTTC. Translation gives CASLRGLQETQYF.

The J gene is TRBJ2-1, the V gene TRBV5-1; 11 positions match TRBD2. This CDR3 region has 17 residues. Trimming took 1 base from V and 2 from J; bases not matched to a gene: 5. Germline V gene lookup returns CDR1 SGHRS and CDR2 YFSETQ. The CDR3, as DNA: TGCGCCAGCAGCTTGTCGCTAGCGGGAGGTCCCTACAATGAGCAGTTCTTC. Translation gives CASSLSLAGGPYNEQFF. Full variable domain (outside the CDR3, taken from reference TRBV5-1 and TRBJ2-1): KAGVTQTPRYLIKTRGQQVTLSCSPISGHRSVSWYQQTPGQGLQFLFEYFSETQRNKGNFPGRFSGRQFSNSRSEMNVSTLELGDSALYLCASSLSLAGGPYNEQFFGPGTRLTVL.

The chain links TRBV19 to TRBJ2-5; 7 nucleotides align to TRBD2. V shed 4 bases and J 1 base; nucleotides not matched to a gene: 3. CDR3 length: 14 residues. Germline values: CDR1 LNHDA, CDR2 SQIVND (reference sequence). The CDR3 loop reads CASSTSGIQETQYF. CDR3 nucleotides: TGTGCCAGTAGTACTAGCGGAATCCAAGAGACCCAGTACTTC. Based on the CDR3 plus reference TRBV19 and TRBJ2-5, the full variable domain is DGGITQSPKYLFRKEGQNVTLSCEQNLNHDAMYWYRQDPGQGLRLIYYSQIVNDFQKGDIAEGYSVSREKKESFPLTVTSAQKNPTAFYLCASSTSGIQETQYFGPGTRLLVL.

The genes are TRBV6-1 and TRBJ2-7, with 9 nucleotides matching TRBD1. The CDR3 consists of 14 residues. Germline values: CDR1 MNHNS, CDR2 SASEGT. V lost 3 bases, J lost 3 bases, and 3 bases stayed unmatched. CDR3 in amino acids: CASSDRDRDYEQYF. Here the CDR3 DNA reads TGTGCCAGCAGTGACCGGGACAGGGACTACGAGCAGTACTTC.

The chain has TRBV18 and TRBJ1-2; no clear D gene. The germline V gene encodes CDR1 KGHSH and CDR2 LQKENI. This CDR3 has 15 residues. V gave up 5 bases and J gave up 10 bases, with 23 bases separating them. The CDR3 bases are TGTGCCAGCTCAGCCGCTCAGGAGTCGTTTGCCCTCTACACCTTC. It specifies CASSAAQESFALYTF.

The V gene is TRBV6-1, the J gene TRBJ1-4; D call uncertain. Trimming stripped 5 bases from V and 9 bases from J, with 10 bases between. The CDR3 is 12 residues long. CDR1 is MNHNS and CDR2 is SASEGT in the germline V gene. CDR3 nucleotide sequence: TGTGCCAGCAGTCAGGCCAACCAAAAACTGTTTTTT. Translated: CASSQANQKLFF.

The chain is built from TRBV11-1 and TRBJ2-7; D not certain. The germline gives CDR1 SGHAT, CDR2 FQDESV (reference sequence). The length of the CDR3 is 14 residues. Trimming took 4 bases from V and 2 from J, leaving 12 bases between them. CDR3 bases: TGTGCCAGCAGCTCCTACGGCATAGCCTACGAGCAGTACTTC. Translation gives CASSSYGIAYEQYF.

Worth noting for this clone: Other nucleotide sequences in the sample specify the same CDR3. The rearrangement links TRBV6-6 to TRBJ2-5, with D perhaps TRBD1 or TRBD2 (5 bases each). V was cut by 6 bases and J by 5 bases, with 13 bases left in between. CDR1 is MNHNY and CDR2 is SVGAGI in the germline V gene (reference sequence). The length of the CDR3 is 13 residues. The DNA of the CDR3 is TGTGCCAGCAGCTACCGGGGCCAGGAGACCCAGTACTTC. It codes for CASSYRGQETQYF.

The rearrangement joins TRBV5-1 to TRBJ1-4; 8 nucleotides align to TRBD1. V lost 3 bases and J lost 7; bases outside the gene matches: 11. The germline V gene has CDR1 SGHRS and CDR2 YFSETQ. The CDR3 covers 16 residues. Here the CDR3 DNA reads TGCGCCAGCAGCTCAACCACCGCCGACAGGGGTGAAAAACTGTTTTTT. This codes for CASSSTTADRGEKLFF.

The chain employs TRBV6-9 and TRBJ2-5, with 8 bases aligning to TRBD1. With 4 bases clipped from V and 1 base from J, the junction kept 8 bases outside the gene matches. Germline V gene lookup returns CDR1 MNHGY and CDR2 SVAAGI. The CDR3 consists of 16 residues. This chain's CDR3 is CASSWTGRSGQETQYF. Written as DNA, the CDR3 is TGTGCCAGCAGTTGGACAGGGCGATCGGGCCAAGAGACCCAGTACTTC.

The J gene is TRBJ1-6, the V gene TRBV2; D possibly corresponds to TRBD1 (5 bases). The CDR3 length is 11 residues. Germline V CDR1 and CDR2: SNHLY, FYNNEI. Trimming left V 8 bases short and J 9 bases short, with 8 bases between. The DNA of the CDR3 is TGTGCCAGCCGGGACGGTTCACCCCTCCACTTT. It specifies CASRDGSPLHF.

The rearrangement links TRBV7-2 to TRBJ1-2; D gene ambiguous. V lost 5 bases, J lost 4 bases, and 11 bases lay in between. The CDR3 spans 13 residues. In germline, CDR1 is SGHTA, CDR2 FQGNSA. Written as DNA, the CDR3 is TGTGCCAGCAGCCCTGGGCACTTCTATGGCTACACCTTC. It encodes CASSPGHFYGYTF.

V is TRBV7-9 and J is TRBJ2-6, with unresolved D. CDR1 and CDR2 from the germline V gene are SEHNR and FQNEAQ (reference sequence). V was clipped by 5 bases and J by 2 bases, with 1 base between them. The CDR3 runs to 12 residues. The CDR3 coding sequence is TGTGCCAGCAGCCCTGGGGCCAACGTCCTGACTTTC. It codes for CASSPGANVLTF. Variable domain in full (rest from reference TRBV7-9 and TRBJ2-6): DTGVSQNPRHKITKRGQNVTFRCDPISEHNRLYWYRQTLGQGPEFLTYFQNEAQLEKSRLLSDRFSAERPKGSFSTLEIQRTEQGDSAMYLCASSPGANVLTFGAGSRLTVL.

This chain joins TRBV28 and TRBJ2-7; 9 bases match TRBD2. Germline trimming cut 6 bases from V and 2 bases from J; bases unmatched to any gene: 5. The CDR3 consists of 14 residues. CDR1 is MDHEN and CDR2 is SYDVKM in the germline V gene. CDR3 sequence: CASRLAGATYEQYF. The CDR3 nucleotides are TGTGCCAGCAGATTAGCGGGGGCAACCTACGAGCAGTACTTC. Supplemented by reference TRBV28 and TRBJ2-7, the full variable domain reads DVKVTQSSRYLVKRTGEKVFLECVQDMDHENMFWYRQDPGLGLRLIYFSYDVKMKEKGDIPEGYSVSREKKERFSLILESASTNQTSMYLCASRLAGATYEQYFGPGTRLTVT.